One and the same sample provided the 13 T cell receptor beta chains below, sequenced in a study of T cell responses to AZD1222 COVID-19 vaccine (dated by TCRdb to the early 2020s). The receptor library was made with the immunoSEQ multiplex PCR assay. Here the immuneACCESS table is served through TCRdb, limited to in-frame sequences with V and J called. Missing clones are a known gap in these copies; in checked studies unresolved V genes cover under half, and the rest lacks a known reason. The sample data list about 140,000 clones, and 84% of these were observed just once. Roughly 3.9% of the sample is held by the ten biggest clonotypes. The meaning of the sample's time point label: baseline before first vaccination. This material consisted of peripheral blood, taken on day 0 of AZD1222 vaccination. These receptors originate from an adult in good health.

The CDR3 here is CASSDDRLYGETQYF. The CDR3 region has the DNA TGTGCCAGCAGTGATGACCGGCTATATGGAGAGACCCAGTACTTC. The chain combines TRBV2 with TRBJ2-5; no firm D call. Trimming cost V 3 bases and J 4 bases, with 15 bases left between them. CDR3 length: 15 residues. Germline CDR1 reads SNHLY; CDR2 reads FYNNEI.

V gene TRBV12-3 or TRBV12-4 combines with J gene TRBJ1-1; D is ambiguous. The CDR3 consists of 11 residues. Trimming took 6 bases from V and 6 from J, leaving 8 bases between them. The CDR3 DNA is TGTGCCAGCAGCCGGAGGGCTGAAGCTTTCTTT. This sequence encodes CASSRRAEAFF.

This chain connects TRBV7-3 to TRBJ2-3; no definite D call. The CDR3 loop spans 15 amino acids. From germline, CDR1 is SGHTA and CDR2 FQGTGA. V was trimmed by 1 base and J by 2 bases, leaving 10 bases between them. The CDR3 nucleotides read TGTGCCAGCAGCTTAATTGGCGGCCCCACAGATACGCAGTATTTT. Amino acids: CASSLIGGPTDTQYF.

The chain joins TRBV18 to TRBJ1-2, with 7 bases lining up with TRBD1. The CDR3 is 16 residues long. Per the germline V gene, CDR1 is KGHSH and CDR2 is LQKENI. The trim removed 3 bases at V and 1 base at J, leaving 8 bases unmatched. The CDR3 DNA follows: TGTGCCAGCTCACCCGGGGGACAGAACTTTAACTATGGCTACACCTTC. Translation: CASSPGGQNFNYGYTF. Combining the CDR3 with reference TRBV18 and TRBJ1-2 gives the whole variable domain NAGVMQNPRHLVRRRGQEARLRCSPMKGHSHVYWYRQLPEEGLKFMVYLQKENIIDESGMPKERFSAEFPKEGPSILRIQQVVRGDSAAYFCASSPGGQNFNYGYTFGSGTRLTVV.

This clone was seen more than once but under ten times. The chain is built from TRBV5-1 and TRBJ1-2; TRBD1 aligns across 7 bases. V shed 4 bases, J shed 0 bases, and the junction held 6 bases outside the gene matches. Looked up from germline, CDR1 is SGHRS and CDR2 is YFSETQ. The CDR3 has 15 residues. CDR3 amino acids: CASSPGTVANYGYTF. Written as DNA, the CDR3 is TGCGCCAGCAGCCCGGGGACAGTAGCTAACTATGGCTACACCTTC. Combining the CDR3 with reference TRBV5-1 and TRBJ1-2 gives the whole variable domain KAGVTQTPRYLIKTRGQQVTLSCSPISGHRSVSWYQQTPGQGLQFLFEYFSETQRNKGNFPGRFSGRQFSNSRSEMNVSTLELGDSALYLCASSPGTVANYGYTFGSGTRLTVV.

This clone is a singleton in its sample. A read error may explain this, as a much larger clone is one base away. This sample includes further DNA sequences coding for the same CDR3. The rearrangement links TRBV4-1 to TRBJ2-1; weak D call: TRBD2 (6 bases). The CDR3 covers 16 residues. Germline-derived CDR1 and CDR2 are MGHRA and YSYEKL. DNA of the CDR3: TGCGCCAGCAGTCAAGAGGAGGGGAGCTCCTACAATGAGCAGTTCTTC. This encodes CASSQEEGSSYNEQFF.

V usage is TRBV18 and J usage is TRBJ1-4; D is unresolved. Deletions cut 0 bases from V and 8 bases from J, with 10 bases between. CDR1 is KGHSH and CDR2 is LQKENI in the germline V gene. The length of the CDR3 is 14 residues. The CDR3 is CASSPPSSNEKLFF. CDR3 nucleotide sequence: TGTGCCAGCTCACCACCGTCATCCAACGAAAAACTGTTTTTT.

The sample holds a few counts of this clone. This chain connects TRBV30 to TRBJ1-1; D not resolved. This CDR3 is 10 amino acids long. Germline CDR1 and CDR2: GTSNPN and SVGIG (reference sequence). Trimming removed 3 bases at V and 1 base at J, with 0 bases between. The CDR3 spells CAWRNTEAFF. CDR3 nucleotide sequence: TGTGCCTGGAGGAACACTGAAGCTTTCTTT.

CDR3 nucleotides: TGTGCCTGGATCCCCATCGACACCTTGAACACTGAAGCTTTCTTT. Protein product: CAWIPIDTLNTEAFF. V and J are TRBV30 and TRBJ1-1, with D unresolved. The CDR3 runs 15 residues. Germline values: CDR1 GTSNPN, CDR2 SVGIG (reference sequence). With 4 bases removed from V and 0 bases from J, the gap between germline ends came to 15 bases.

This chain connects TRBV13 to TRBJ2-2; 8 nucleotides align to TRBD1. The CDR3 is 17 residues long. V was clipped by 5 bases and J by 5 bases; unmatched bases: 13. Germline-derived CDR1 and CDR2 are PRHDT and FYEKMQ (reference sequence). The chain's CDR3 is CASSTLKTGVFTGELFF. In DNA, the CDR3 is TGTGCCAGCAGCACACTCAAGACAGGGGTATTTACCGGGGAGCTGTTTTTT.

The rearrangement joins TRBV27 to TRBJ2-5, with D perhaps matching TRBD1 or TRBD2 (5 bases each). CDR1 and CDR2 (germline): MNHEY, SMNVEV (reference sequence). The length of the CDR3 is 15 residues. V was cut by 4 bases and J by 4 bases, with 16 bases left in between. The CDR3 nucleotides read TGTGCCAGCAGTTCCGGGACGCTGGAAGGAGAGACCCAGTACTTC. Protein sequence: CASSSGTLEGETQYF.

The chain employs TRBV6-5 and TRBJ1-2, with unresolved D. The CDR3 spans 11 residues. The ends were cut back, 6 bases at V and 4 bases at J, with 6 bases in the middle. Germline CDR1 is MNHEY and CDR2 is SVGAGI. CDR3 nucleotides: TGTGCCAGCAGCCCCAGCTATGGCTACACCTTC. It encodes CASSPSYGYTF.

This CDR3 reads CASSERTAGNTIYF. The CDR3 DNA reads TGTGCCAGCAGTGAAAGGACGGCGGGGAACACCATATATTTT. V is TRBV2 and J is TRBJ1-3; D unclear. V gave up 2 bases and J gave up 7 bases, with 12 bases separating them. CDR3 length: 14 amino acids. From germline, CDR1 is SNHLY and CDR2 FYNNEI.